Shown below are 19 T cell receptor beta chains from a single sample sequenced in a study of shared clonotypes between healthy human individuals. The method was immunoSEQ multiplex PCR; TCRdb's version includes in-frame clones alone and lacks a portion of them. The sample holds around 2,000,000 clones, about 92% seen once. The naive CD8 subset, CD45RO-negative cells positively selected for CCR7, excluded terminally differentiated effector memory CD45RA+ cells. Sequencing was done on a sample of naive CD8+ T cells from PBMCs. The receptors stem from a young man in good health. Some clones in this sample may be carry-over from other donors' samples.

The chain joins TRBV28 to TRBJ2-3, with 9 bases fitting TRBD1. The V segment lost 8 bases and the J segment 3 bases; nucleotides outside the gene matches: 3. The CDR3 sequence is 13 residues long. Germline lookup yields CDR1 MDHEN and CDR2 SYDVKM. The CDR3 is CASEGQGTDTQYF. The CDR3 region has the DNA TGTGCCAGCGAAGGACAGGGGACAGATACGCAGTATTTT.

CDR3 bases: TGTGCCAGCAGCTGGGGACAGACCTACACTGAAGCTTTCTTT. The encoded protein is CASSWGQTYTEAFF. The chain employs TRBV5-4 and TRBJ1-1; 7 bases align to TRBD1. The trim removed 3 bases at V and 3 bases at J, leaving 5 bases unmatched. Germline-derived CDR1 and CDR2 are SGHNT and YYREEE (reference sequence). The CDR3 extends over 14 amino acids.

The chain uses TRBV7-8 and TRBJ2-1; TRBD2 agrees at 14 bases. CDR1 and CDR2 from the germline V gene are SGHVS and FQNEAQ. V was pared by 5 bases and J by 0 bases, with 6 bases of the junction left unmatched. The CDR3 covers 18 residues. CDR3 region: CASSPRTSGRPSYNEQFF. CDR3 in DNA: TGTGCCAGCAGCCCTAGGACTAGCGGGAGGCCCTCCTACAATGAGCAGTTCTTC.

The genes are TRBV4-2 and TRBJ2-2; D tentatively fits TRBD1 or TRBD2 (5 bases each). The CDR3 runs 17 residues. Germline lookup yields CDR1 LGHNA and CDR2 YNFKEQ. V lost 0 bases and J 4 bases, leaving 15 bases between the germline ends. CDR3 nucleotides: TGTGCCAGCAGCCAAGATCGGGTCGGGGCGGGCACCGGGGAGCTGTTTTTT. It yields the protein CASSQDRVGAGTGELFF.

The chain is built from TRBV7-2 and TRBJ2-3; 10 nucleotides line up with TRBD1. CDR1 and CDR2 (germline): SGHTA, FQGNSA. The CDR3 totals 14 residues. V shed 4 bases and J 6 bases; nucleotides not matched to a gene: 4. CDR3 sequence reads: CASSSGQGGDTQYF. DNA for the CDR3: TGTGCCAGCAGCTCCGGACAGGGGGGGGATACGCAGTATTTT.

The rearrangement uses TRBV15 and TRBJ2-3; 8 bases map to TRBD2. Trimming removed 6 bases from V and 2 bases from J; junction bases left unmatched: 4. The CDR3 sequence is 14 residues long. In germline, CDR1 is LNHNV, CDR2 YYDKDF (reference sequence). CDR3 in DNA: TGTGCCACCAGTCTAGCGGGCCTCACAGATACGCAGTATTTT. Its translation: CATSLAGLTDTQYF.

The chain is built from TRBV27 and TRBJ1-2; a possible D gene is TRBD1 (5 bases). V shed 5 bases and J shed 4 bases, with 14 bases lying between them. Germline V CDR1 and CDR2: MNHEY, SMNVEV (reference sequence). This CDR3 region has 14 residues. The CDR3 bases are TGTGCCAGCAGTCCAGAGGGGTGGGGCTATGGCTACACCTTC. The encoded protein is CASSPEGWGYGYTF.

This clone was observed once. The CDR3 DNA is TGCGCCAGCAGCCCCTGGCCGGGCTCTGGGGCCAACGTCCTGACTTTC. This translates into CASSPWPGSGANVLTF. The chain employs TRBV4-3 and TRBJ2-6; D is unclear. V dropped 4 bases and J dropped 0 bases, with 10 bases sitting between them. The CDR3 length is 16 residues. Per the germline V gene, CDR1 is LGHNA and CDR2 is YSLEER.

The rearrangement uses TRBV7-9 and TRBJ2-3, with D unresolved. There are 18 residues in the CDR3. Germline CDR1 reads SEHNR; CDR2 reads FQNEAQ (reference sequence). Trimming stripped 4 bases from V and 2 bases from J, with 22 bases between. CDR3 sequence (DNA): TGTGCCAGCAGCTCCTTACTGACGGCGCCTCACCCCACAGATACGCAGTATTTT. Its translation is CASSSLLTAPHPTDTQYF.

This rearrangement joins TRBV4-1 to TRBJ2-7, with 15 nucleotides matching TRBD2. Germline CDR1 reads MGHRA; CDR2 reads YSYEKL. The CDR3 spans 16 residues. The J segment lost 6 bases and the V segment lost 0 bases, leaving 3 bases of the junction unmatched. The CDR3: CASSQDRTSGRVEQYF. In nucleotides, the CDR3 is TGCGCCAGCAGCCAAGATCGGACTAGCGGGAGGGTCGAGCAGTACTTC.

The chain joins TRBV28 to TRBJ1-3; no firm D call. Trimming cost V 2 bases and J 4 bases, with 18 bases left between them. The CDR3 is 17 amino acids. In germline, CDR1 is MDHEN, CDR2 SYDVKM. CDR3 bases: TGTGCCAGCAGTTTACCCGGGAGCGCCGCCCCAGGAAACACCATATATTTT. It encodes CASSLPGSAAPGNTIYF.

The DNA of the CDR3 is TGTGCCAGCAGCCCCCCAAGGGACAGCGGGAGGGCCCATGAGCAGTTCTTC. Its translation is CASSPPRDSGRAHEQFF. This chain joins TRBV7-2 and TRBJ2-1; TRBD2 matches at 10 bases. V lost 5 bases to trimming and J lost 8 bases; unmatched junction nucleotides: 15. The CDR3 is 17 amino acids. Germline V lookup: CDR1 SGHTA, CDR2 FQGNSA.

This clone was detected only once. The chain employs TRBV6-1 and TRBJ2-1; D is uncertain. From germline, CDR1 is MNHNS and CDR2 SASEGT. V gave up 3 bases and J gave up 0 bases, with 6 bases separating them. This CDR3 spans 14 amino acids. The CDR3 coding sequence is TGTGCCAGCAGTGACTTGAGCTCCTACAATGAGCAGTTCTTC. This encodes CASSDLSSYNEQFF.

The chain uses TRBV6-1 and TRBJ1-1, with D perhaps matching TRBD1 (5 bases). This CDR3 comprises 15 residues. The germline V and J ends were trimmed by 6 bases and 7 bases, with 21 bases remaining between them. Germline V CDR1 and CDR2: MNHNS, SASEGT. DNA for the CDR3: TGTGCCAGCAGCGATAACAACTTCGGACACCTTGAAGCTTTCTTT. Its protein product is CASSDNNFGHLEAFF.

The V call is TRBV7-2, the J call TRBJ1-4, with 10 bases lining up with TRBD1. V shed 3 bases and J 6 bases; nucleotides not matched to a gene: 7. This CDR3 has 16 residues. Germline V gene sequence: CDR1 SGHTA, CDR2 FQGNSA. The CDR3 reads CASSFPTGGKDEKLFF. The DNA for the CDR3 is TGTGCCAGCAGCTTCCCGACAGGGGGCAAGGATGAAAAACTGTTTTTT.

The chain has TRBV7-9 and TRBJ2-5, with D possibly being TRBD1 (5 bases). The V end was cut by 1 base, the J end by 5 bases, with 14 bases between. The CDR3 spans 15 residues. CDR1 SEHNR and CDR2 FQNEAQ come from the germline V gene (reference sequence). The CDR3, as DNA: TGTGCCAGCAGCTTAGTTCTGGGGAACAGGGAGACCCAGTACTTC. Translation gives CASSLVLGNRETQYF.

The chain is built from TRBV7-8 and TRBJ2-5; no definite D call. The CDR3 runs to 13 residues. Germline CDR1 is SGHVS and CDR2 is FQNEAQ. V lost 2 bases and J 3 bases, leaving 7 bases between the germline ends. CDR3 amino acids: CASSLSREETQYF. The CDR3 DNA reads as TGTGCCAGCAGCTTAAGTAGAGAAGAGACCCAGTACTTC.

The chain uses TRBV19 and TRBJ2-7, with 8 bases that match TRBD1. With 5 bases clipped from V and 1 base from J, the junction kept 7 bases outside the gene matches. This CDR3 comprises 15 residues. Germline CDR1 LNHDA, CDR2 SQIVND (reference sequence). CDR3 sequence reads: CASSQRRDRSYEQYF. The CDR3 nucleotides are TGTGCCAGTAGTCAACGACGGGACAGGTCCTACGAGCAGTACTTC.

This clone appeared a single time. V usage is TRBV18 and J usage is TRBJ1-2; a possible D gene is TRBD1 (6 bases). Germline-derived CDR1 and CDR2 are KGHSH and LQKENI. V shed 2 bases and J shed 2 bases, with 12 bases lying between them. The CDR3 covers 15 residues. The CDR3 nucleotides read TGTGCCAGCTCACCAATCACAGGGAGAAACTATGGCTACACCTTC. Its translation is CASSPITGRNYGYTF.